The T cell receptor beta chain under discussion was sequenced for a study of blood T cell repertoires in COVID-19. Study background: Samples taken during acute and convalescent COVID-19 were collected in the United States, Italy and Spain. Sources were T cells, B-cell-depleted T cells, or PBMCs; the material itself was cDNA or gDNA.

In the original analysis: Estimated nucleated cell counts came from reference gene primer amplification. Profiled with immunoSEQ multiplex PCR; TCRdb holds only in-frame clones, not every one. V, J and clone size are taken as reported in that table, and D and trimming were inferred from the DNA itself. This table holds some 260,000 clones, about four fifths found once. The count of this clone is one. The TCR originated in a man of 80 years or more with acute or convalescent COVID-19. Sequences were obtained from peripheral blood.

In DNA, the CDR3 is TGTGCCAGCAGCTTGGATTACCAGGGAGGATTGACCCAGTACTTC. Translating it yields CASSLDYQGGLTQYF. The chain links TRBV5-5 to TRBJ2-5; the D gene is possibly TRBD2 (6 bases). V was cut by 0 bases and J by 7 bases, with 16 bases left in between. Germline V CDR1 and CDR2: SGHKS, YYEKEE (reference sequence). The CDR3 has 15 amino acids.